This T cell receptor (beta chain) is from a study of OX40 agonist ivuxolimab in advanced cancers. As for the study in general: Participants, approximately 80% male, averaged approximately 60 years of age, ranging from roughly 23 to 80. Three patients, one with hepatocellular carcinoma and two with cutaneous melanoma, responded partially.

General study points: Not determined was the antigen specificity of the expanded peripheral T cells. Circulating CD4+ and CD8+ T cells showed clonal expansion by week 6 at 0.1 to 3.0 mg/kg.

The table came from immunoSEQ multiplex PCR; TCRdb's copy has only in-frame clones and leaves some out. Of around 44,000 clones in the sample, approximately 89% were seen once. Worth noting for this clone: Antigen: not known.

Germline V CDR1 and CDR2: MGHRA, YSYEKL. Trimming removed 0 bases from V and 3 bases from J, with 11 bases in between. The CDR3 is made up of 15 amino acids. Sequenced material: CD4+ or CD8+ T cells sorted from blood, taken in a trial of the OX40 agonist ivuxolimab. The V and J genes are TRBV4-1 and TRBJ1-1, with D possibly being TRBD1 (6 bases). This TCR was sampled from an adult with an advanced solid tumor such as melanoma, head and neck, liver or kidney cancer. CDR3 sequence: CASSQDPQGHTEAFF. As DNA, the CDR3 is TGCGCCAGCAGCCAAGATCCCCAGGGGCACACTGAAGCTTTCTTT.